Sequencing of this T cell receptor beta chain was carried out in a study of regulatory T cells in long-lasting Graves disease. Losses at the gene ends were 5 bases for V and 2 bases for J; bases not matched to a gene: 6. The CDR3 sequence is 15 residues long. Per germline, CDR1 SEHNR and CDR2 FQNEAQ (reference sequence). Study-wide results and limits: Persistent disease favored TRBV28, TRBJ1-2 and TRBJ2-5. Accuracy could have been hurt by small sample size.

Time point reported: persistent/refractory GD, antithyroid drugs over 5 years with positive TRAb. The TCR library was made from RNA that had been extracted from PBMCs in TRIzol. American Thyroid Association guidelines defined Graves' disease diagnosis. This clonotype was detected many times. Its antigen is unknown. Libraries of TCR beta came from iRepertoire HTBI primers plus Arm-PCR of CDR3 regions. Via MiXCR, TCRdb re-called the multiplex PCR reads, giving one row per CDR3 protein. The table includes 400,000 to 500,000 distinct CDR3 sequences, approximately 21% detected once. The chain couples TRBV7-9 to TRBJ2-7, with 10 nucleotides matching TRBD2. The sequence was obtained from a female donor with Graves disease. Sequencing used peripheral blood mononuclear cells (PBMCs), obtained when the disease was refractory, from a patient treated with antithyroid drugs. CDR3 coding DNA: TGTGCCAGCAGCCCACGGACTAGCGGAGCCTACGAGCAGTACTTC. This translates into CASSPRTSGAYEQYF.